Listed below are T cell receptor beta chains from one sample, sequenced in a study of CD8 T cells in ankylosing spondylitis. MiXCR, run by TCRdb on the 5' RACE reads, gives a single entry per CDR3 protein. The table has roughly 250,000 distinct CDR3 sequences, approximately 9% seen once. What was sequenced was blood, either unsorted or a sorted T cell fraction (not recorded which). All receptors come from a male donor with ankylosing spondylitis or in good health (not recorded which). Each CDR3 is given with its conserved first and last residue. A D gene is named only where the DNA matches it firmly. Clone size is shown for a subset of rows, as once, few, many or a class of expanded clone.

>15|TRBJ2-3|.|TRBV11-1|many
CASSLARGGTDTQYF
TGTGCCAGCAGCTTAGCGCGAGGAGGCACAGATACGCAGTATTTT
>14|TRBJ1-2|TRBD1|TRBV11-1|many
CASSLGQTVYGYTF
TGTGCCAGCAGCCTGGGACAGACGGTCTATGGCTACACCTTC
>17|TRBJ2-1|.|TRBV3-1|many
CASSPRTGLINYNEQFF
TGTGCCAGCAGCCCGAGGACAGGACTAATAAACTACAATGAGCAGTTCTTC
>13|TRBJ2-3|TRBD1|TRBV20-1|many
CSAQDRGSDTQYF
TGCAGTGCTCAGGACAGGGGGTCAGATACGCAGTATTTT
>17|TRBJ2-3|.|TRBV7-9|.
CASSNYAGTQATDTQYF
TGTGCCAGCAGTAATTACGCCGGGACACAAGCCACAGATACGCAGTATTTT
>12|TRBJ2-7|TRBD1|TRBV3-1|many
CASSSTGEEQYF
TGTGCCAGCAGCTCTACAGGGGAAGAGCAGTACTTC
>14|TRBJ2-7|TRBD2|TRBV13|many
CASSLGEGGNEQYF
TGTGCCAGCAGCTTAGGAGAGGGAGGGAACGAGCAGTACTTC
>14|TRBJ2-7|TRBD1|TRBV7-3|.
CASSLEGQGSRQYF
TGTGCCAGCAGCTTAGAGGGACAGGGGAGCCGGCAGTACTTC
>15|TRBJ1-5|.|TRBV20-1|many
CSAKVQGGSNQPQHF
TGCAGTGCTAAGGTTCAGGGCGGGAGCAATCAGCCCCAGCATTTT
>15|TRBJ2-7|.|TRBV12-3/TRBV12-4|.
CASSLSLQGLYEQYF
TGTGCCAGCAGTTTGAGCCTCCAGGGATTATACGAGCAGTACTTC
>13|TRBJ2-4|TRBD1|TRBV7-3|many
CASSIDREGIQYF
TGTGCCAGCAGCATCGACAGGGAAGGCATTCAGTACTTC
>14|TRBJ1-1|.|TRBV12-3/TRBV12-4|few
CASSLAGGDTEAFF
TGTGCCAGCAGTTTAGCAGGGGGTGACACTGAAGCTTTCTTT
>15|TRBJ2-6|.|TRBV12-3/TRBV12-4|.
CASSLDLSGANVLTF
TGTGCCAGCAGTTTAGACCTCTCTGGGGCCAACGTCCTGACTTTC
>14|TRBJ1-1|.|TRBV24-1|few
CATSDPKRHTEAFF
TGTGCCACCAGTGACCCGAAACGGCACACTGAAGCTTTCTTT
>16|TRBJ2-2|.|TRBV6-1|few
CASSLYFSGNTGELFF
TGTGCCAGCAGTCTCTACTTTAGCGGAAACACCGGGGAGCTGTTTTTT
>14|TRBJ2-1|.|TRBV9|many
CASSGGGTYNEQFF
TGTGCCAGCAGCGGGGGTGGAACCTACAATGAGCAGTTCTTC
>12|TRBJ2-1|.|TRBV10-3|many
CAISTRLNEQFF
TGTGCCATCAGTACTAGACTCAATGAGCAGTTCTTC
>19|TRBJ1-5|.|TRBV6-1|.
CASSERRQFGRSSNQPQHF
TGTGCCAGCAGTGAAAGACGACAATTCGGGCGCTCGAGCAATCAGCCCCAGCATTTT
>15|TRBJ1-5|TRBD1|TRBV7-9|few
CASSPRGDRNQPQHF
TGTGCCAGCAGCCCCAGGGGGGACAGAAATCAGCCCCAGCATTTT
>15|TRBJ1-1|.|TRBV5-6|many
CASSHAGVRNTEAFF
TGTGCCAGCAGCCACGCGGGAGTCAGGAACACTGAAGCTTTCTTT
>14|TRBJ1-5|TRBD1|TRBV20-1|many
CSARIRDSYQPQHF
TGCAGTGCTAGAATCCGGGACAGTTATCAGCCCCAGCATTTT
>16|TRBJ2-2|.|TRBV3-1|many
CASSQGASGNTGELFF
TGTGCCAGCAGCCAGGGGGCTAGCGGGAACACCGGGGAGCTGTTTTTT
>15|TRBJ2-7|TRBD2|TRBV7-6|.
CASSLTASGGYEQYF
TGTGCCAGCAGCCTAACCGCTAGCGGGGGTTACGAGCAGTACTTC
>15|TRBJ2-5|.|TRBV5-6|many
CASSFSPSYQETQYF
TGTGCCAGCAGCTTTAGTCCCTCGTACCAAGAGACCCAGTACTTC
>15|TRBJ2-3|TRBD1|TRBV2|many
CASSDVTGVVDTQYF
TGTGCCAGCAGTGACGTGACAGGGGTGGTGGATACGCAGTATTTT
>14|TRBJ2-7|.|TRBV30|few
CAWRGNGISYEQYF
TGTGCCTGGAGAGGAAACGGGATATCCTACGAGCAGTACTTC
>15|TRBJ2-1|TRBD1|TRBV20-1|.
CSARKRDRRYNEQFF
TGCAGTGCTAGAAAAAGGGACAGGCGCTACAATGAGCAGTTCTTC
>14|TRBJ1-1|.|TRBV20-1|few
CSAAIRGLNTEAFF
TGCAGTGCGGCGATTCGGGGCTTGAACACTGAAGCTTTCTTT
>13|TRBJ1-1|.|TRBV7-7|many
CASSFGWGTEAFF
TGTGCTAGCAGCTTTGGGTGGGGGACTGAAGCTTTCTTT
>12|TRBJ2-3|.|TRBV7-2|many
CASRSTSDTQYF
TGTGCCAGCCGGTCAACCTCGGATACGCAGTATTTT
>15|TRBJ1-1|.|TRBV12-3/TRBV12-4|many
CASSLRTVMNTEAFF
TGTGCCAGCAGTCTCCGGACAGTAATGAACACTGAAGCTTTCTTT
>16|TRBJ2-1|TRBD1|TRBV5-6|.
CASSFSHRGGYNEQFF
TGTGCCAGCAGCTTCTCCCACAGGGGCGGCTACAATGAGCAGTTCTTC
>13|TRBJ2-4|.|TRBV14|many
CASSLQGGNIQYF
TGTGCCAGCAGCCTCCAGGGAGGAAACATTCAGTACTTC
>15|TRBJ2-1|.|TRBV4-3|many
CASSQAPREANEQFF
TGCGCCAGCAGCCAAGCCCCCCGGGAAGCAAATGAGCAGTTCTTC
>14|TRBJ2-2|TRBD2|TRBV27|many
CASSLSWTSEELFF
TGTGCCAGCAGTTTATCGTGGACTAGCGAGGAGCTGTTTTTT
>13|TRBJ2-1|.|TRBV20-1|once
CSARDRGGNEQFF
TGCAGTGCTAGAGATCGGGGAGGAAATGAGCAGTTCTTC
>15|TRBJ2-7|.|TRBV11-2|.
CASSFAGLSSYEQYF
TGTGCCAGCAGCTTTGCCGGTTTGAGTTCCTACGAGCAGTACTTC
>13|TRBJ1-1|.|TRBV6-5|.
CASINTRNTEAFF
TGTGCCAGCATTAACACCAGGAACACTGAAGCTTTCTTT
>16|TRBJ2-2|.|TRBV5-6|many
CASSLPPGLYTGELFF
TGTGCCAGCAGCCTTCCGCCAGGTCTTTACACCGGGGAGCTGTTTTTT
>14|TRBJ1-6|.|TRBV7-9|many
CASSLASLDSPLHF
TGTGCCAGCAGCTTAGCAAGCTTGGATTCACCCCTCCACTTT
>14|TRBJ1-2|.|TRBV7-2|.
CASLQGGSAYGYTF
TGTGCCAGCCTCCAAGGGGGGTCGGCCTATGGCTACACCTTC
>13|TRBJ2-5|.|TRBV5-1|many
CASSLDLQETQYF
TGCGCCAGCAGCTTGGATCTTCAAGAGACCCAGTACTTC
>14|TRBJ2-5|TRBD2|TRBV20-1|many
CSASSGGSQETQYF
TGCAGTGCTAGTAGCGGGGGGTCCCAAGAGACCCAGTACTTC
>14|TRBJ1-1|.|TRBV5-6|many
CASSFGVGNTEAFF
TGTGCCAGCAGCTTTGGGGTAGGAAACACTGAAGCTTTCTTT
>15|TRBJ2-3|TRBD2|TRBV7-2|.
CASSLVRGGGDTQYF
TGTGCCAGCAGCTTAGTGCGGGGGGGTGGAGATACGCAGTATTTT
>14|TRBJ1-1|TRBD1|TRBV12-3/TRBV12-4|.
CASSLQGVSTEAFF
TGTGCCAGCAGTCTACAGGGGGTATCCACTGAAGCTTTCTTT
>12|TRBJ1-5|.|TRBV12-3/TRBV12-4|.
CASSIPRGPQHF
TGTGCCAGCAGTATTCCCCGAGGGCCCCAGCATTTT
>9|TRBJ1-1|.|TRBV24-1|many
CATSDEAFF
TGTGCCACCAGTGATGAAGCTTTCTTT
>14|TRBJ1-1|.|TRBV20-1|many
CSARDQEGRTEAFF
TGCAGTGCTAGAGATCAAGAGGGTAGGACTGAAGCTTTCTTT
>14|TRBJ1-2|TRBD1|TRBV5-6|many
CASSTGQGLYGYTF
TGTGCCAGCAGCACGGGACAGGGTCTCTATGGCTACACCTTC
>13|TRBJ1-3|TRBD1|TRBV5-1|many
CASSLAGGDTIYF
TGCGCCAGCAGCTTAGCAGGGGGCGACACCATATATTTT
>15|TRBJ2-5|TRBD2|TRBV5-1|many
CASSFGLAGWETQYF
TGCGCCAGCAGCTTCGGACTAGCGGGATGGGAGACCCAGTACTTC